This T cell receptor (beta chain) is drawn from a study of T-cell reconstitution after alpha-beta-depleted transplantation in children (dated by TCRdb to the mid-2010s). Describing the broader study: The study quantitatively tracked T-cell immune reconstitution after TCRalphabeta/CD19-depleted allogeneic hematopoietic cell transplantation in children using TCR repertoire profiling.

The CDR3 runs 14 residues from the cysteine to the phenylalanine. Only CDR3 DNA remains: 42 bases, in frame from the first base. CDR1 SGHRS and CDR2 YFSETQ are derived from the germline V gene. Trimming leaves V shorter by 1 base and J shorter by 5 bases, with the junction holding 2 bases beyond the gene matches. This clonotype was detected ten times or more. Its antigen is still unknown. Base qualities were left out, and no much larger clone turns up one base away. Library preparation was by PCR. The sample was run on an Illumina HiSeq 2500. To normalize quantification of the TCRbeta repertoire, the TCR libraries were built with molecular barcoding that relied on unique molecular identifiers. TCRdb itself trimmed the public reads at Q25 with fastp, ran MiXCR and retained productive beta chains. Every entry covers one CDR3 protein and lists the most common genes and DNA from its rows. For this sample the table gives about 360,000 distinct CDR3 sequences, of which 13% were detected only once. Around 4.1% of the sample goes to the ten largest clones.

The chain was built from TRBV5-1 and TRBJ2-1, and 8 junctional nucleotides match TRBD1. The receptor was isolated from a human donor who donated a stem cell graft to a child with Fanconi anemia. The material was PBMCs, obtained from the stem cell graft. The base sequence is TGCGCCAGCAGCTTGAGGACAGGGAACAATGAGCAGTTCTTC. This encodes CASSLRTGNNEQFF.